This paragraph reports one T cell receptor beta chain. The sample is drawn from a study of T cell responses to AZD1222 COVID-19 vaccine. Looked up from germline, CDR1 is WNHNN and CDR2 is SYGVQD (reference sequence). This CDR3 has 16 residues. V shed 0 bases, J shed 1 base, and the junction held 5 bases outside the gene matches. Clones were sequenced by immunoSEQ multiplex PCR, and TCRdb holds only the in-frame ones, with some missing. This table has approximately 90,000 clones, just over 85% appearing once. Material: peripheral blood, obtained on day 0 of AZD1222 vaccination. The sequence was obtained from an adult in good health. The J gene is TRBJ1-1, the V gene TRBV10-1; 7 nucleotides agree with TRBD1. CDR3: CASSESMGTANTEAFF. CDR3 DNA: TGCGCCAGCAGTGAGTCGATGGGGACAGCGAACACTGAAGCTTTCTTT.